This T cell receptor (beta chain) was retrieved from a study of blood T cell repertoires in COVID-19. Study as a whole: In each case, the material was cDNA or gDNA derived from T cells, B-cell-depleted T cells, or PBMCs.

CDR3 length: 20 amino acids. Germline CDR1 ENHRY, CDR2 SYGVKD. Trimming at V came to 3 bases and at J to 3 bases, leaving 19 bases not matched to a gene. Under the authors' procedure: Estimated nucleated cell counts came from reference gene primer amplification. The method was immunoSEQ multiplex PCR; TCRdb's version includes in-frame clones alone and lacks a portion of them. V and J calls and clone size are those listed in that table; D and trimming were worked out from the DNA. The sample includes 150,000 to 200,000 clones, about 85% of them seen just once. Sequenced: peripheral blood. This receptor was identified in a man in his 60s with acute or convalescent COVID-19. V gene TRBV10-3 combines with J gene TRBJ2-7; TRBD2 matches 11 bases. CDR3 amino acids: CAISDTQAEGTSGSIYEQYF. The CDR3 region has the DNA TGTGCCATCAGTGATACCCAGGCTGAAGGAACTAGCGGGAGTATCTACGAGCAGTACTTC.